This TCR beta chain was retrieved from a study of blood T cell repertoires in COVID-19. Study at large: Sample material is recorded as cDNA or gDNA derived from T cells, B-cell-depleted T cells, or PBMCs.

Methods used by the authors: For nucleated cells, counts were estimated from reference gene primer amplification. Clones were sequenced by immunoSEQ multiplex PCR, and TCRdb holds only the in-frame ones, with some missing. For V, J and clone size, that table is used; D and trimming come from the DNA. Of under 250,000 clones in the sample, 80% to 90% were seen once. V lost 3 bases to trimming and J lost 4 bases, with 15 bases between them. The CDR3 runs 15 residues. Germline V gene data show CDR1 as SNHLY and CDR2 as FYNNEI. The sequenced material came from PBMCs or T cells enriched from blood (not recorded which). The source is a middle-aged woman who had been exposed to COVID-19. This chain links TRBV2 with TRBJ1-1; tentatively, D is TRBD1 (6 bases). CDR3 amino acids: CASSDGRGRGTEAFF. In DNA, the CDR3 is TGTGCCAGCAGTGACGGCAGGGGAAGGGGCACTGAAGCTTTCTTT.